The TCR beta chain described here comes from a study of blood T cell repertoires in COVID-19. The wider study: Sources were T cells, B-cell-depleted T cells, or PBMCs; the material itself was cDNA or gDNA.

In the authors' methods: Counts of nucleated cells, estimated from reference gene primer amplification, were obtained. The repertoire was sequenced with immunoSEQ multiplex PCR; TCRdb's copy has only in-frame clones and lacks some. V and J calls and clone size are copied from that table; D and trimming were computed from the DNA. In the table there are 200,000 to 250,000 clones, about nine tenths of which are singletons. The CDR3 totals 15 residues. The V end was cut by 1 base, the J end by 0 bases, with 8 bases between. CDR1 and CDR2 (germline): LGHDT, YNNKEL (reference sequence). Ages ranged from about 18 to 89 years, with residence in 24 US areas. Which cohort a participant joined came from the clinical history participants gave.

This chain joins TRBV3-1 (or the pseudogene TRBV3-2) and TRBJ2-3, with D unresolved. The clonotype originates from a woman between 40 and 55 years old with acute COVID-19. The sample was PBMCs or T cells enriched from blood (not recorded which). CDR3 coding DNA: TGTGCCAGCAGCCAAGTTTTACTGAGCACAGATACGCAGTATTTT. Translating gives CASSQVLLSTDTQYF.